These T cell receptor beta chains were read from a single sample in a study of blood T cell repertoires in COVID-19. The protocol was immunoSEQ multiplex PCR, while the TCRdb copy is restricted to in-frame clones and leaves out a portion. The sample consists of about 160,000 clones, 90% to 95% of them appearing once. The material sequenced was peripheral blood. The receptor source for this set is a woman aged 45-59 years with acute or convalescent COVID-19. The CDR3 runs from the conserved cysteine through the conserved F or W. Fields, in order: CDR3 length, J gene, D gene, clone size, V gene, CDR3 protein, CDR3 DNA. A D gene is named only where the DNA matches it firmly. Clone size appears in some rows only: once, few, many, or a class for an expanded clone.

>14|TRBJ2-1|NA|NA|TRBV9
CASSPLSSYNEQFF
TGTGCCAGCAGTCCACTTAGCTCCTACAATGAGCAGTTCTTC
>15|TRBJ2-2|NA|NA|TRBV5-1
CASSSGDFYTGELFF
TGCGCCAGCAGCTCGGGGGACTTCTACACCGGGGAGCTGTTTTTT
>16|TRBJ2-7|NA|few|TRBV6-2/TRBV6-3
CASSYSNSRNSYEQYF
TGTGCCAGCAGTTACTCGAATTCCAGGAACTCCTACGAGCAGTACTTC
>13|TRBJ1-1|NA|NA|TRBV5-1
CASSFRGATEAFF
TGCGCCAGCAGCTTTCGGGGGGCCACTGAAGCTTTCTTT
>17|TRBJ1-6|TRBD1|once|TRBV5-6
CASSRILPGQQNSPLHF
TGTGCCAGCAGCCGCATCTTACCGGGACAGCAAAATTCACCCCTCCACTTT
>16|TRBJ1-4|TRBD1|NA|TRBV18
CASSPKGSGGNEKLFF
TGTGCCAGCTCACCAAAAGGTTCAGGGGGCAATGAAAAACTGTTTTTT
>19|TRBJ2-1|TRBD2|NA|TRBV7-9
CASSSYPGINRGGDNEQFF
TGTGCCAGCAGCTCCTATCCCGGGATCAACCGGGGGGGAGACAATGAGCAGTTCTTC
>13|TRBJ1-1|NA|NA|TRBV3-1/TRBV3-2
CASSLETNTEAFF
TGTGCCAGCAGTTTAGAAACGAACACTGAAGCTTTCTTT
>15|TRBJ1-2|TRBD1|NA|TRBV11-2
CASSAPGQGLYGYTF
TGTGCCAGCAGCGCACCGGGACAGGGCCTCTATGGCTACACCTTC
>16|TRBJ2-2|NA|NA|TRBV18
CASSPSRNANTGELFF
TGTGCCAGCTCACCTTCCAGGAACGCGAACACCGGGGAGCTGTTTTTT
>16|TRBJ1-1|NA|NA|TRBV18
CASSPRQGNWNTEAFF
TGTGCCAGCTCACCCCGGCAGGGGAATTGGAACACTGAAGCTTTCTTT
>14|TRBJ1-5|TRBD1|NA|TRBV6-6
CASSQDRGDQPQHF
TGTGCCAGCAGTCAGGACAGGGGAGATCAGCCCCAGCATTTT
>13|TRBJ2-2|NA|NA|TRBV3-1/TRBV3-2
CASSFTGTGELFF
TGTGCCAGCAGCTTTACAGGTACCGGGGAGCTGTTTTTT
>15|TRBJ1-4|NA|NA|TRBV28
CASSSFSGSDEKLFF
TGTGCCAGCAGTTCGTTCTCGGGTTCTGATGAAAAACTGTTTTTT